One and the same sample provided the 3 T cell receptor beta chains below, sequenced in a study of cytomegalovirus exposure and HLA in healthy donors. Amplification used 60 Vbeta primers and 13 Jbeta primers. Some clones are missing from TCRdb's copy, which holds only in-frame ones; the method was immunoSEQ multiplex PCR. The sample has 150,000 to 200,000 clones, 81% seen once; the top ten hold around 1.9%. The specimen sequenced was PBMCs. The receptors derive from a man between 18 and 29 years old in good health and CMV-seronegative.

The genes are TRBV2 and TRBJ1-2; tentatively, D is TRBD1 (6 bases). The germline V and J ends were trimmed by 4 bases and 2 bases, with 20 bases remaining between them. Germline V lookup: CDR1 SNHLY, CDR2 FYNNEI. The CDR3 length is 17 residues. CDR3 sequence: CASSGKGGGGENYGYTF. The CDR3 DNA is TGTGCCAGCAGTGGAAAGGGGGGGGGAGGGGAAAACTATGGCTACACCTTC.

This clone has a single count. The chain employs TRBV6-1 and TRBJ2-3, with 11 bases aligning to TRBD2. Germline CDR1 and CDR2: MNHNS and SASEGT. J was trimmed by 9 bases and V by 4 bases; bases with no gene match: 18. The CDR3 covers 18 residues. The CDR3 coding sequence is TGTGCCAGCAGTGGACCGGGACTAGCGGATCTGGGGGGGTTGACGCAGTATTTT. Translation gives CASSGPGLADLGGLTQYF.

The rearrangement links TRBV10-1 to TRBJ1-4; 7 nucleotides align to TRBD1. V dropped 2 bases and J dropped 7; count of bases not matched to a gene: 10. CDR3 size: 16 residues. In germline, CDR1 is WNHNN, CDR2 SYGVQD (reference sequence). CDR3 in amino acids: CASSEETGTEGEKLFF. The CDR3 DNA is TGCGCCAGCAGTGAGGAGACAGGGACGGAAGGTGAAAAACTGTTTTTT.